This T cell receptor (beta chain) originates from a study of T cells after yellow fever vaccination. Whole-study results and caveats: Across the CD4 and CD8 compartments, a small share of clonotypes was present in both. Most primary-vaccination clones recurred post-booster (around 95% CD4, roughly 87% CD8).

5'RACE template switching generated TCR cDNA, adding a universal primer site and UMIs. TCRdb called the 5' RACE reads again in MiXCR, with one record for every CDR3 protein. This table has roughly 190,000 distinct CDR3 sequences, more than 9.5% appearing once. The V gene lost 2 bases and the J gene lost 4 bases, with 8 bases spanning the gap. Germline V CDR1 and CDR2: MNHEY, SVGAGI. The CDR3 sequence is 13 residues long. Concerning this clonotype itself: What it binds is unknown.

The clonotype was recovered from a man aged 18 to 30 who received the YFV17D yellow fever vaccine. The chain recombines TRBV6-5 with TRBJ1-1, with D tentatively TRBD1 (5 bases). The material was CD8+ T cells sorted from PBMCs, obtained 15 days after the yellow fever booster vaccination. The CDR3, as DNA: TGTGCCAGCAGTTACGGGGGTCTCACTGAAGCTTTCTTT. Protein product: CASSYGGLTEAFF.